The rows below give T cell receptor beta chains drawn from one sample of a study of blood T cell repertoires in COVID-19. Some clones are missing from TCRdb's copy, which holds only in-frame ones; the method was immunoSEQ multiplex PCR. In the table there are 54,000 or so clones, 65% to 85% of which are singletons. Sequencing input: peripheral blood. The receptors derive from a man aged 80 or over with COVID-19, enrolled during active disease. Each CDR3 is given with its conserved first and last residue. D genes are given only for firm matches. A clone size is listed for some rows: how often the clone was seen (once, few, many), or a class if it is expanded.

d_call: .
clone_size: .
j_call: TRBJ2-2
v_call: TRBV7-9
cdr3_nt: TGTGCCAGCAGCTTACCGTTGAAGGGAGGCGACACCGGGGAGCTGTTTTTT
cdr3_aa: CASSLPLKGGDTGELFF

d_call: TRBD1
clone_size: .
j_call: TRBJ2-1
v_call: TRBV5-1
cdr3_nt: TGCGCCAGCAGCTCTACAGGGGGTTCCTACAATGAGCAGTTCTTC
cdr3_aa: CASSSTGGSYNEQFF

d_call: TRBD1
clone_size: .
j_call: TRBJ1-6
v_call: TRBV5-1
cdr3_nt: TGCGCCAGCAGCTTGGACAGGGGGCCTTCACCCCTCCACTTT
cdr3_aa: CASSLDRGPSPLHF

d_call: .
clone_size: once
j_call: TRBJ2-4
v_call: TRBV7-2
cdr3_nt: TGTGCCAGCAGCTTCAGGGCCGTCAAAAACATTCAGTACTTC
cdr3_aa: CASSFRAVKNIQYF

d_call: TRBD1
clone_size: .
j_call: TRBJ1-2
v_call: TRBV4-3
cdr3_nt: TGCGCCAGCAGCCAAGATACGGCGGGACAGGGTGCAGGCTACACCTTC
cdr3_aa: CASSQDTAGQGAGYTF

d_call: .
clone_size: .
j_call: TRBJ2-2
v_call: TRBV6-5
cdr3_nt: TGTGCCAGCAGACAGGGCGAAAACACCGGGGAGCTGTTTTTT
cdr3_aa: CASRQGENTGELFF

d_call: .
clone_size: .
j_call: TRBJ1-5
v_call: TRBV6-2/TRBV6-3
cdr3_nt: TGTGCCAGCAGTTACGGGGTCGGGGCCCAGCATTTT
cdr3_aa: CASSYGVGAQHF

d_call: TRBD2
clone_size: .
j_call: TRBJ2-1
v_call: TRBV4-3
cdr3_nt: TGCGCCAGCAGCCCATTCCCAGCGGGGGTCTACAATGAGCAGTTCTTC
cdr3_aa: CASSPFPAGVYNEQFF

d_call: TRBD1
clone_size: .
j_call: TRBJ1-5
v_call: TRBV2
cdr3_nt: TGTGCCAGCAGTAAGGGACAGAGCTCTCTTTATAGCAATCAGCCCCAGCATTTT
cdr3_aa: CASSKGQSSLYSNQPQHF

d_call: .
clone_size: .
j_call: TRBJ2-6
v_call: TRBV15
cdr3_nt: TGTGCCACCAGCAGGGGGCGGATTTCTGGGGCCAACGTCCTGACTTTC
cdr3_aa: CATSRGRISGANVLTF

d_call: TRBD2
clone_size: .
j_call: TRBJ2-3
v_call: TRBV10-3
cdr3_nt: TGTGCCATCAAGCCCACTAGCGGGAGGGGAGATACGCAGTATTTT
cdr3_aa: CAIKPTSGRGDTQYF

d_call: .
clone_size: .
j_call: TRBJ1-5
v_call: TRBV24-1
cdr3_nt: TGTGCCACCAGTGTCCCGGGACAGCCCCAGCATTTT
cdr3_aa: CATSVPGQPQHF

d_call: TRBD1
clone_size: .
j_call: TRBJ1-2
v_call: TRBV19
cdr3_nt: TGTGCCAGTAGTATAGGACAGGGCGAAGGCTATGGCTACACCTTC
cdr3_aa: CASSIGQGEGYGYTF

d_call: TRBD1
clone_size: .
j_call: TRBJ1-4
v_call: TRBV15
cdr3_nt: TGTGCCACCAGCAGAGGAGGACAGGGACTTGAAAAACTGTTTTTT
cdr3_aa: CATSRGGQGLEKLFF

d_call: .
clone_size: few
j_call: TRBJ1-1
v_call: TRBV7-3
cdr3_nt: TGTGCCAGCAGCTCGTCGGGGGGTGCGGCTGAAGCTTTCTTT
cdr3_aa: CASSSSGGAAEAFF

d_call: .
clone_size: .
j_call: TRBJ1-2
v_call: TRBV2
cdr3_nt: TGTGCCAGCAGTCGAGACAGCTCTGGCTATGGCTACACCTTC
cdr3_aa: CASSRDSSGYGYTF

d_call: TRBD1
clone_size: .
j_call: TRBJ1-4
v_call: TRBV18
cdr3_nt: TGTGCCAGCTCACCACCCGAGGGACAGAATCTTCCTACTAATGAAAAACTGTTTTTT
cdr3_aa: CASSPPEGQNLPTNEKLFF